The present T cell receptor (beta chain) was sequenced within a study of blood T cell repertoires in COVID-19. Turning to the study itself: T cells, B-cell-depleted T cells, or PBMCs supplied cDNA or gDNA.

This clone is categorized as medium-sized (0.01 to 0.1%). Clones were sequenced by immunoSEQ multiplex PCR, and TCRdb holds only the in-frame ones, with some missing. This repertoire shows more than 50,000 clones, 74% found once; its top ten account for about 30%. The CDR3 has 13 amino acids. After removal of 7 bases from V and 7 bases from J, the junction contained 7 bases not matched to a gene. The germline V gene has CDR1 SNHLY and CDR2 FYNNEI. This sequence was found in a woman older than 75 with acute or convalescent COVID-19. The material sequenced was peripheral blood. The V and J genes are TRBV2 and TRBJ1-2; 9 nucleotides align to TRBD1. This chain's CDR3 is CASMPDRGSGYTF. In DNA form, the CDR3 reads TGTGCCAGCATGCCGGACAGGGGTAGTGGCTACACCTTC.